This T cell receptor beta chain is from a study of blood T cells in healthy people across ages. Per germline, CDR1 SEHNR and CDR2 FQNEAQ (reference sequence). With 7 bases clipped from V and 2 bases from J, the junction kept 6 bases outside the gene matches. The CDR3 has 14 amino acids. General study findings and limits: Those diversity estimates obtained from one million T cells were thought to be underestimates. The fall in TCR beta diversity per million T cells was roughly linear with age.

The second PCR ran about 6 to 11 cycles with a sample-barcoded 5' primer and J-beta primers. CDR3-containing paired-end reads numbered at least 2.5 million in each sample. TCRdb processed the 5' RACE reads anew with MiXCR; each CDR3 protein has one entry. Among hundreds of thousands of distinct CDR3 sequences, 22% were seen once, and the ten largest hold under 25%. Isolating PBMCs gave at least 6 million of these cells per sample. This clonotype was seen more than once but under ten times. Antigen: not known. The chain recombines TRBV7-9 with TRBJ1-1; 8 bases line up with TRBD1. Specimen: blood. The TCR sequence derives from a man between 65 and 79 years old in good health. The CDR3 nucleotides are TGTGCCAGCACAGTAGACAGGGGTAACACTGAAGCTTTCTTT. This codes for CASTVDRGNTEAFF.